This T cell receptor (beta chain) was documented in a study of T cells in localized non-small cell lung cancer. Whole-study findings and limits: Within adjacent lung there appeared a median around 60 of the top 100 tumor clones. Clonality of T cells reached its maximum in uninvolved adjacent lung, surpassing tumor.

Here immunoSEQ multiplex PCR was the method, and the copy in TCRdb shows in-frame clones only, minus some. The sample has 70,000 to 95,000 clones; approximately 91% are singletons. The CDR3 covers 17 residues. The germline V gene has CDR1 LNHNV and CDR2 YYDKDF (reference sequence). The ends were cut back, 0 bases at V and 2 bases at J, with 14 bases in the middle. This clone has just one count. The antigen is not known. This TCR derives from a woman aged 35 to 70 with stage II squamous cell lung carcinoma. This material consisted of PBMCs, taken before any cancer treatment. The chain has TRBV15 and TRBJ2-4; the D gene is possibly TRBD1 (5 bases). This chain's CDR3 is CATSRDPRDLSKNIQYF. CDR3 DNA sequence: TGTGCCACCAGCAGAGATCCCAGGGATCTATCCAAAAACATTCAGTACTTC.